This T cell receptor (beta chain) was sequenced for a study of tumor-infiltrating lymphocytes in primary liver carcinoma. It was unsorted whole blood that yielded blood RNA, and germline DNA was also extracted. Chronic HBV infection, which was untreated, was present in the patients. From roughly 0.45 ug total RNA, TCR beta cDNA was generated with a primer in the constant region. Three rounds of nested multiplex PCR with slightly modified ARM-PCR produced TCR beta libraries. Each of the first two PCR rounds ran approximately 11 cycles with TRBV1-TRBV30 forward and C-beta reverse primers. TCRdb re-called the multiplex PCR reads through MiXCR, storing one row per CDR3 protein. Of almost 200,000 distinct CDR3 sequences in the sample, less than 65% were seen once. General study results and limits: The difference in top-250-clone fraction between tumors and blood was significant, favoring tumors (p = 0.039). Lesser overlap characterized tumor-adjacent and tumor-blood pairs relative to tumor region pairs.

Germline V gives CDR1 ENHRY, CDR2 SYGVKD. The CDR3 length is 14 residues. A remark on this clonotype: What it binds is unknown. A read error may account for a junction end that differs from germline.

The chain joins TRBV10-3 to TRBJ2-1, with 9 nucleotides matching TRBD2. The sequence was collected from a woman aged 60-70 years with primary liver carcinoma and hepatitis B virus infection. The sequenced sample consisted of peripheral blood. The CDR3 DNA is TGTGCCATCACTCCTAGCGGGGACGTCAATGCGCAGTTCTTC. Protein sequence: CAITPSGDVNAQFF.